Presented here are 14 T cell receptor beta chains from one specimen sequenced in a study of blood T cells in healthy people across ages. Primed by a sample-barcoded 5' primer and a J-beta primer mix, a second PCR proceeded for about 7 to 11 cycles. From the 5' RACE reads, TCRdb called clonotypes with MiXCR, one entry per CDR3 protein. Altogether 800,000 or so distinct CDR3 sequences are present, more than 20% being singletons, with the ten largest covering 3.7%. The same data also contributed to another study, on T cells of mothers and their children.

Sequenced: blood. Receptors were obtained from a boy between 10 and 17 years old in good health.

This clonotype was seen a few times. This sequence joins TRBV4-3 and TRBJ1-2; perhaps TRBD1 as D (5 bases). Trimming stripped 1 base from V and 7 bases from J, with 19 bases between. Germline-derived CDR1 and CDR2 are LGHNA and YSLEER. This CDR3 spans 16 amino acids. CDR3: CASSQARNSGGGGYTF. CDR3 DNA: TGCGCCAGCAGCCAAGCCAGGAATTCCGGGGGTGGTGGCTACACCTTC.

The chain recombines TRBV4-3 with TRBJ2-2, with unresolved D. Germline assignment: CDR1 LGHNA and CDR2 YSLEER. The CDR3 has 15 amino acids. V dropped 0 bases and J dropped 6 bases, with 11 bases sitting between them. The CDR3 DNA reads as TGCGCCAGCAGCCAAGATCGTTTTTCGTCCGGGGAGCTGTTTTTT. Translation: CASSQDRFSSGELFF.

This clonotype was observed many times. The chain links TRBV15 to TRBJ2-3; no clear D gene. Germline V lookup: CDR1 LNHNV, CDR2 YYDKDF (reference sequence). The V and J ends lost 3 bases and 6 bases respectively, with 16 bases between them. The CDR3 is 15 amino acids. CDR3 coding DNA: TGTGCCACCAGCAGTGAACCTCCCATTATTGATACGCAGTATTTT. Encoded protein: CATSSEPPIIDTQYF. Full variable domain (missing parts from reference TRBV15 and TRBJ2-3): DAMVIQNPRYQVTQFGKPVTLSCSQTLNHNVMYWYQQKSSQAPKLLFHYYDKDFNNEADTPDNFQSRRPNTSFCFLDIRSPGLGDTAMYLCATSSEPPIIDTQYFGPGTRLTVL.

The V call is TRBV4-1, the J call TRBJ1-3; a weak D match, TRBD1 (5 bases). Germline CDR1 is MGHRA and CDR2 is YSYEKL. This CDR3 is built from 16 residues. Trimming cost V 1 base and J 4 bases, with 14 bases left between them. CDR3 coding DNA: TGCGCCAGCAGCCAAGGGGGCAGGGCCGTCGGAAACACCATATATTTT. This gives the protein CASSQGGRAVGNTIYF.

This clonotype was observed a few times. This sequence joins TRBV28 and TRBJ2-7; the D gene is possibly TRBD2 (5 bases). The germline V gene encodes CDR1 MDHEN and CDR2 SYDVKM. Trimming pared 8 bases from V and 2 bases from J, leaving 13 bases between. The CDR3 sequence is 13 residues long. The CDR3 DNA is TGTGCCAGCTCCGAAAGGGAGCCCTACGAGCAGTACTTC. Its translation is CASSEREPYEQYF.

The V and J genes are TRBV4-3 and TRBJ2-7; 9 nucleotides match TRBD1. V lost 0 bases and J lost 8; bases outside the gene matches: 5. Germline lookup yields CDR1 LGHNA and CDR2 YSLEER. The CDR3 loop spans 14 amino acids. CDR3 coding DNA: TGCGCCAGCAGCCAAGAGGGGACAGGGTTCAAGCAGTACTTC. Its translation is CASSQEGTGFKQYF.

The CDR3 sequence: CASSLSRQGAGNTIYF. The CDR3 bases are TGTGCCAGCAGCCTCAGCAGACAGGGTGCTGGAAACACCATATATTTT. The V and J genes are TRBV7-2 and TRBJ1-3; 7 positions match TRBD1. J lost 2 bases, V lost 5 bases, and 9 bases had no gene match. The CDR3 spans 16 residues. Germline V gene data show CDR1 as SGHTA and CDR2 as FQGNSA.

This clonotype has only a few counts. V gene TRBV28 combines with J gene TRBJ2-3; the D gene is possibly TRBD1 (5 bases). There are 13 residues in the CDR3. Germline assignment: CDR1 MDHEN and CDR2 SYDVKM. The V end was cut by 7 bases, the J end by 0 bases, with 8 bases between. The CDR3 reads CASKTVSTDTQYF. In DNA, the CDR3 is TGTGCCAGCAAGACAGTTAGCACAGATACGCAGTATTTT. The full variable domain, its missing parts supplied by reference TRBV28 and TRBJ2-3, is DVKVTQSSRYLVKRTGEKVFLECVQDMDHENMFWYRQDPGLGLRLIYFSYDVKMKEKGDIPEGYSVSREKKERFSLILESASTNQTSMYLCASKTVSTDTQYFGPGTRLTVL.

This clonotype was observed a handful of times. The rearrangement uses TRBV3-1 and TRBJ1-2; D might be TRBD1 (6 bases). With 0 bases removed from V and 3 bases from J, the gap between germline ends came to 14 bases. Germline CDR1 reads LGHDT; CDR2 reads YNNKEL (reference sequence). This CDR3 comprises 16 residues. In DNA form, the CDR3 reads TGTGCCAGCAGCCAAGACAGGGGCGCACTCTACTATGGCTACACCTTC. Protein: CASSQDRGALYYGYTF.

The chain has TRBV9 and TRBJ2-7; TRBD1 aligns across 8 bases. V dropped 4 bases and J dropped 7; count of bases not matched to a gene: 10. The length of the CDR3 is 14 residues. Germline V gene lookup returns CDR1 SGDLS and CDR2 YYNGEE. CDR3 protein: CASSNGQGLGEQYF. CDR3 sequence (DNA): TGTGCCAGCAGCAACGGACAGGGTCTTGGGGAGCAGTACTTC.

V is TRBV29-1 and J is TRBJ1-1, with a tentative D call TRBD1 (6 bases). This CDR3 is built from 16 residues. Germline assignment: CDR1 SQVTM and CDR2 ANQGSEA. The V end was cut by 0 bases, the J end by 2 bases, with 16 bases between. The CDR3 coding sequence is TGCAGCGTTGAAGATTTTGGCAGGGGACTAAACACTGAAGCTTTCTTT. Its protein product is CSVEDFGRGLNTEAFF.

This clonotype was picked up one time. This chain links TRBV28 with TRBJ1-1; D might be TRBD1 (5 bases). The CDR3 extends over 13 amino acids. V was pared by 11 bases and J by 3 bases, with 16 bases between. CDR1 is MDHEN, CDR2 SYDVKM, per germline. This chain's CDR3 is CAVSRRGDTEAFF. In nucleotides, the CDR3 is TGTGCCGTCTCGAGAAGAGGGGACACTGAAGCTTTCTTT.

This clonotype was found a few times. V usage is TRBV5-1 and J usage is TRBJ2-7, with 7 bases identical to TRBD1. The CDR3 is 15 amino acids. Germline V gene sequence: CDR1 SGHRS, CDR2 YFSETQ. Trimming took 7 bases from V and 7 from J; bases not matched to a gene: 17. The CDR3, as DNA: TGCGCCAGCTCACCCGGGACAGAGTACGCACGAGAGCAGTACTTC. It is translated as CASSPGTEYAREQYF.

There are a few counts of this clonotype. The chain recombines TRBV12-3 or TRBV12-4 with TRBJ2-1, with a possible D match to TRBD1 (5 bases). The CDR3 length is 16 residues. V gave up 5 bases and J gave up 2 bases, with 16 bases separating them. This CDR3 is CASSSRQTLTYNEQFF. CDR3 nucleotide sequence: TGTGCCAGCAGTAGCCGACAGACGTTAACCTACAATGAGCAGTTCTTC.